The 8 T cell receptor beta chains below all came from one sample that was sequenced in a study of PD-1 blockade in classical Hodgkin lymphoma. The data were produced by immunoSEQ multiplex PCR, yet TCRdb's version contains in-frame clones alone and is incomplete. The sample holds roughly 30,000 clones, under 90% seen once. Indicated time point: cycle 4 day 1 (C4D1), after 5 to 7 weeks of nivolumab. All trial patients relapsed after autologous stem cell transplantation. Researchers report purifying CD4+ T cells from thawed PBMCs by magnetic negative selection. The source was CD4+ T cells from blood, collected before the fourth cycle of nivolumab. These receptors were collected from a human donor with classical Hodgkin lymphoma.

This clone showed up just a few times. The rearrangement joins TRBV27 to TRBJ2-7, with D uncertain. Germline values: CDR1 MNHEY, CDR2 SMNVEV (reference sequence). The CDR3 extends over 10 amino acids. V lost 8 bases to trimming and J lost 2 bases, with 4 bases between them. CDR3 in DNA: TGTGCCAGCCCTACCTACGAGCAGTACTTC. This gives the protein CASPTYEQYF.

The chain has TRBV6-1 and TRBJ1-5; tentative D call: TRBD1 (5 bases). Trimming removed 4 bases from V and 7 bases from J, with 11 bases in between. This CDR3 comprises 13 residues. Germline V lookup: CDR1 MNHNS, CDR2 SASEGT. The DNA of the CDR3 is TGTGCCAGCAGTGTCAGTCGGGGGCAGCCCCAGCATTTT. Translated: CASSVSRGQPQHF.

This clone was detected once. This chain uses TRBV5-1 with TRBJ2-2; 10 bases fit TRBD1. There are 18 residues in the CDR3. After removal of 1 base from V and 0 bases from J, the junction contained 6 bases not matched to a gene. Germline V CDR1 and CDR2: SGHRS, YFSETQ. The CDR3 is CASSLLPGQGTNTGELFF. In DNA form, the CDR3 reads TGCGCCAGCAGCTTGCTGCCGGGACAGGGGACGAACACCGGGGAGCTGTTTTTT.

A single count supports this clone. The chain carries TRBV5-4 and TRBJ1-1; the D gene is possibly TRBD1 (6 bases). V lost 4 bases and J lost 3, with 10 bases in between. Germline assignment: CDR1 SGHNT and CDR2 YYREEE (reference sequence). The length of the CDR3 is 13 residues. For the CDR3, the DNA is TGTGCCAGCAGCCCGGACAGACACACTGAAGCTTTCTTT. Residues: CASSPDRHTEAFF.

Here the CDR3 DNA reads TGTGCCAGCAGTCGAATCTACACAGATACGCAGTATTTT. Encoded protein: CASSRIYTDTQYF. The chain couples TRBV7-9 to TRBJ2-3; the D is unclear. The CDR3 spans 13 residues. Trimming cost V 6 bases and J 2 bases, with 9 bases left between them. The germline V gene has CDR1 SEHNR and CDR2 FQNEAQ (reference sequence).

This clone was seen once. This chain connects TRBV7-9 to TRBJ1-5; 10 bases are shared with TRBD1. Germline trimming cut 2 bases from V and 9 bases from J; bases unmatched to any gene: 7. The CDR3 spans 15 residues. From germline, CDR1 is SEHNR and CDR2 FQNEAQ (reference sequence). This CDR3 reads CASSLRGTGVSPQHF. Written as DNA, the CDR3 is TGTGCCAGCAGCTTACGGGGGACAGGGGTATCGCCCCAGCATTTT.

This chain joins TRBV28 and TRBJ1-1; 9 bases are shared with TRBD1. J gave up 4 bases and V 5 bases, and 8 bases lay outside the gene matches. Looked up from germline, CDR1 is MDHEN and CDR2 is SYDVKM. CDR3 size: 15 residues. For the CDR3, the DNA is TGTGCCAGCAGTCCTCACAGGGGGCTCTCCACTGAAGCTTTCTTT. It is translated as CASSPHRGLSTEAFF.

CDR3 bases: TGTGCCAGCAGCTTCCCGAATCAGCCCCAGCATTTT. It translates to CASSFPNQPQHF. The J gene is TRBJ1-5, the V gene TRBV7-2, with unresolved D. The germline CDR1 and CDR2 sequences are SGHTA and FQGNSA. There are 12 residues in the CDR3. The ends were cut back, 3 bases at V and 4 bases at J, with 4 bases in the middle.